Each of the 13 T cell receptor beta chains below was sequenced from the same sample in a study of T cells in localized non-small cell lung cancer. Produced via immunoSEQ multiplex PCR; TCRdb's table is partial and in-frame only. The sample shows around 15,000 clones, about 89% of them seen only once. Sequences were derived from peripheral blood, sampled before any cancer treatment. The receptors shown here come from a male donor at least 60 years old with stage II squamous cell lung carcinoma.

The rearrangement uses TRBV5-1 and TRBJ2-3, with 7 bases identical to TRBD2. The V and J ends lost 2 bases and 3 bases, in that order; junction bases with no gene match: 3. This CDR3 comprises 14 residues. Germline V CDR1 and CDR2: SGHRS, YFSETQ. The CDR3 bases are TGCGCCAGCAGCTTCGGACTAGAAACAGATACGCAGTATTTT. Protein product: CASSFGLETDTQYF. The full variable domain, rest sourced from reference TRBV5-1 and TRBJ2-3, is KAGVTQTPRYLIKTRGQQVTLSCSPISGHRSVSWYQQTPGQGLQFLFEYFSETQRNKGNFPGRFSGRQFSNSRSEMNVSTLELGDSALYLCASSFGLETDTQYFGPGTRLTVL.

The V gene is TRBV7-9, the J gene TRBJ1-2; 10 positions match TRBD1. Germline lookup yields CDR1 SEHNR and CDR2 FQNEAQ (reference sequence). J was trimmed by 2 bases and V by 5 bases; bases with no gene match: 2. This CDR3 region has 14 residues. CDR3 bases: TGTGCCAGCAGCCGGGGACAGGGGAACTATGGCTACACCTTC. Protein product: CASSRGQGNYGYTF. The whole variable domain, filled in from reference TRBV7-9 and TRBJ1-2, reads DTGVSQNPRHKITKRGQNVTFRCDPISEHNRLYWYRQTLGQGPEFLTYFQNEAQLEKSRLLSDRFSAERPKGSFSTLEIQRTEQGDSAMYLCASSRGQGNYGYTFGSGTRLTVV.

Turning to this clone: One end of the junction fails to match germline, which may point to a read error. The gene calls are TRBV5-1 and TRBJ2-6; TRBD1 matches at 7 bases. The CDR3 is 13 residues long. Per the germline V gene, CDR1 is SGHRS and CDR2 is YFSETQ. The CDR3 DNA is TGCGCCAGCAGCAATCAGGGGGTCAACGTCCTGACTTTC. This sequence encodes CASSNQGVNVLTF.

This chain links TRBV28 with TRBJ2-5; D is undetermined. Between the trimmed V and J ends, which lost 2 bases and 5 bases, there was a span of 12 bases. The CDR3 covers 14 residues. Germline loops: CDR1 MDHEN, CDR2 SYDVKM. The CDR3 sequence: CASSLPRMIETQYF. CDR3 nucleotide sequence: TGTGCCAGCAGTTTACCCCGGATGATTGAGACCCAGTACTTC.

This chain joins TRBV6-5 and TRBJ1-4; D unresolved. V lost 2 bases and J 3 bases, leaving 10 bases between the germline ends. There are 15 residues in the CDR3. In germline, CDR1 is MNHEY, CDR2 SVGAGI. This CDR3 is CASSYNPWANEKLFF. CDR3 DNA: TGTGCCAGCAGTTACAACCCTTGGGCTAATGAAAAACTGTTTTTT.

The chain joins TRBV7-9 to TRBJ2-1; TRBD2 matches 12 bases. With 4 bases clipped from V and 0 bases from J, the junction kept 4 bases outside the gene matches. The length of the CDR3 is 17 residues. Germline CDR1 SEHNR, CDR2 FQNEAQ (reference sequence). The CDR3 sequence is CASSSLAGGPSYNEQFF. CDR3 coding DNA: TGTGCCAGCAGCTCGCTAGCGGGAGGGCCCTCCTACAATGAGCAGTTCTTC.

The chain links TRBV18 to TRBJ2-7; D is unclear. Per germline, CDR1 KGHSH and CDR2 LQKENI. The ends were cut back, 3 bases at V and 3 bases at J, with 9 bases in the middle. This CDR3 region has 13 residues. The CDR3 region is CASSPLQHYEQYF. Here the CDR3 DNA reads TGTGCCAGCTCACCGTTGCAGCACTACGAGCAGTACTTC. Complete variable domain (other parts from reference TRBV18 and TRBJ2-7): NAGVMQNPRHLVRRRGQEARLRCSPMKGHSHVYWYRQLPEEGLKFMVYLQKENIIDESGMPKERFSAEFPKEGPSILRIQQVVRGDSAAYFCASSPLQHYEQYFGPGTRLTVT.

This chain joins TRBV19 and TRBJ2-3, with D hard to call. The CDR3 contains 14 residues. Germline V gene data show CDR1 as LNHDA and CDR2 as SQIVND (reference sequence). With 3 bases removed from V and 0 bases from J, the gap between germline ends came to 7 bases. The CDR3: CASSIKFSTDTQYF. The DNA for the CDR3 is TGTGCCAGTAGTATCAAGTTTAGCACAGATACGCAGTATTTT.

The gene calls are TRBV7-8 and TRBJ2-7; tentative D call: TRBD1 (7 bases). Trimming left V 2 bases short and J 3 bases short, with 20 bases between. Germline V gene lookup returns CDR1 SGHVS and CDR2 FQNEAQ. This CDR3 comprises 17 residues. CDR3: CASSLKPRRGQVYEQYF. The CDR3 region has the DNA TGTGCCAGCAGCTTAAAACCCCGGAGGGGGCAGGTCTACGAGCAGTACTTC.

The chain employs TRBV6-5 and TRBJ1-2; D might be TRBD1 (5 bases). Trimming removed 2 bases at V and 4 bases at J, with 11 bases between. Germline CDR1 MNHEY, CDR2 SVGAGI. The CDR3 consists of 14 residues. The CDR3 reads CASSYGRAGYGYTF. CDR3 bases: TGTGCCAGCAGTTACGGCAGGGCTGGCTATGGCTACACCTTC.

The rearrangement uses TRBV19 and TRBJ2-6, with TRBD1 identical over 7 bases. Per germline, CDR1 LNHDA and CDR2 SQIVND (reference sequence). CDR3 length equals 15 residues. V was clipped by 4 bases and J by 2 bases; unmatched bases: 2. This chain's CDR3 is CASSKTGAGANVLTF. For the CDR3, the DNA is TGTGCCAGTAGTAAAACAGGGGCTGGGGCCAACGTCCTGACTTTC.

The chain is built from TRBV7-3 and TRBJ1-1, with D perhaps matching TRBD1 (5 bases). Germline assignment: CDR1 SGHTA and CDR2 FQGTGA. CDR3 length equals 14 residues. V was cut by 0 bases and J by 1 base, with 6 bases left in between. CDR3 loop: CASSLTGANTEAFF. DNA of the CDR3: TGTGCCAGCAGCTTAACAGGGGCGAACACTGAAGCTTTCTTT.

The count of this clone is one. This chain's CDR3 is CASSPKWDTGELFF. The CDR3 bases are TGTGCCAGCTCACCAAAGTGGGACACCGGGGAGCTGTTTTTT. The chain employs TRBV18 and TRBJ2-2; D is ambiguous. The V end lost 2 bases, the J end lost 3 bases, and 7 bases lay between the germline ends. This CDR3 spans 14 amino acids. Looked up from germline, CDR1 is KGHSH and CDR2 is LQKENI.